This T cell receptor beta chain was sequenced during a study of cytomegalovirus exposure and HLA in healthy donors. CDR3 size: 12 residues. Germline V gene lookup returns CDR1 SNHLY and CDR2 FYNNEI. Between the trimmed V and J ends, which lost 7 bases and 3 bases, there was a span of 9 bases. Comment on this clone: Its antigen is still unknown.

Overall study results and limits: Many donors shared some public TCRs, even though most TCR sequences were rare. Listed as cytomegalovirus-associated were 150 to 200 TCR beta chains.

Profiling relied on immunoSEQ multiplex PCR, and the TCRdb table lists in-frame clones only, not all of them. The sample contains approximately 160,000 clones, around 90% of which appear only once. The TCR sequence derives from a young woman in good health and CMV-seropositive. Sequenced material: PBMCs. J is TRBJ2-5 and V is TRBV2; D unclear. The CDR3, as DNA: TGTGCCAGCAATGTCCAAAAAGAGACCCAGTACTTC. Residues: CASNVQKETQYF.